This T cell receptor beta chain emerged from a study of T cells in Graves' hyperthyroidism and ophthalmopathy. The CDR3 is 13 residues long. Per the germline V gene, CDR1 is SEHNR and CDR2 is FQNEAQ (reference sequence). V shed 2 bases and J shed 4 bases, with 8 bases lying between them. A patient was excluded if there was uncontrolled infection, other autoimmune disease, pregnancy or lactation. RNA transcripts gave rise to amplified TCR beta CDR3 regions. Primed by the HTBI set, a first-round RT-PCR was run on the TCR CDR3. TCRdb re-derived calls from the multiplex PCR reads in MiXCR, one entry per CDR3 protein. The sample contains approximately 590,000 distinct CDR3 sequences, around 45% of which appear only once. This clonotype has a count of ten or more.

V gene TRBV7-9 combines with J gene TRBJ1-2; no reliable D call. This receptor was taken from a woman aged 18-35 years with Graves' hyperthyroidism. The sequenced sample was peripheral blood or thyroid tissue (not recorded which). The chain's CDR3 is CASSLHQSYGYTF. CDR3 sequence (DNA): TGTGCCAGCAGCTTACACCAGAGCTATGGCTACACCTTC.